The 28 T cell receptor beta chains below all came from one sample that was sequenced in a study of blood T cells in healthy people across ages. With a J-beta primer mix and a sample-barcoded 5' primer, a second PCR ran about 7 to 11 cycles. TCRdb reprocessed the 5' RACE reads with MiXCR, giving one entry per CDR3 protein. Of 800,000 to 950,000 distinct CDR3 sequences detected, around 34% appear once; the ten largest clones hold roughly 13%. What was sequenced was blood. These TCRs come from a man in his late teens or twenties in good health.

A word on this clonotype: A junction boundary mismatches the germline segment, possibly from a read error. CDR3 in DNA: TGCGCCAGCAGCTCCGCCCAGACTAGATCCATAGAGGCCCAGTACTTC. It specifies CASSSAQTRSIEAQYF. The chain recombines TRBV5-1 with TRBJ2-5, with a tentative D call TRBD2 (6 bases). The germline V gene has CDR1 SGHRS and CDR2 YFSETQ. This CDR3 region has 16 residues.

This clonotype was seen a handful of times. J is TRBJ2-1 and V is TRBV3-1; 9 nucleotides match TRBD2. Per the germline V gene, CDR1 is LGHDT and CDR2 is YNNKEL (reference sequence). V trimming: 0 bases; J trimming: 5 bases; junction bases outside the gene matches: 11. The CDR3 is made up of 18 amino acids. The CDR3 DNA is TGTGCCAGCAGCCAAGATAGCCTAGAGCGGGGGGATCACAATGAGCAGTTCTTC. This gives the protein CASSQDSLERGDHNEQFF.

The chain joins TRBV7-8 to TRBJ1-6; TRBD1 might be the D (6 bases). The ends were cut back, 2 bases at V and 10 bases at J, with 15 bases in the middle. CDR3 length equals 15 residues. CDR1 is SGHVS and CDR2 is FQNEAQ in the germline V gene. CDR3 nucleotide sequence: TGTGCCAGCAGCTTAAAGGAGGGGGTATTCTCACCCCTCCACTTT. As protein: CASSLKEGVFSPLHF.

A word on this clonotype: With a much larger clone just one base away, this may be a read error. J is TRBJ2-1 and V is TRBV18; TRBD1 might be the D (6 bases). There are 16 residues in the CDR3. Per germline, CDR1 KGHSH and CDR2 LQKENI. Deletions cut 3 bases from V and 9 bases from J, with 21 bases between. As DNA, the CDR3 is TGTGCCAGCTCACCCTTCATGGACAGATCGACCAGTGAGCAGTTCTTC. Its protein product is CASSPFMDRSTSEQFF.

V gene TRBV6-2 or TRBV6-3 combines with J gene TRBJ2-7; TRBD1 is a possible D gene (6 bases). CDR1 and CDR2 (germline): MNHEY, SVGEGT. The V end lost 5 bases, the J end lost 2 bases, and 13 bases lay between the germline ends. The CDR3 sequence is 14 residues long. CDR3 in amino acids: CASSDGTSTYEQYF. In nucleotides, the CDR3 is TGTGCCAGCAGTGACGGGACATCCACCTACGAGCAGTACTTC.

This clonotype occurred a few times. V is TRBV7-9 and J is TRBJ2-1, with TRBD2 matching 9 bases. V shed 5 bases and J 3 bases; nucleotides not matched to a gene: 5. This CDR3 comprises 15 residues. Per germline, CDR1 SEHNR and CDR2 FQNEAQ (reference sequence). The CDR3 nucleotides are TGTGCCAGCAGCCAGGGGCGGGGGGGCTACAATGAGCAGTTCTTC. Translated, it gives CASSQGRGGYNEQFF.

The rearrangement joins TRBV10-3 to TRBJ2-3, with 8 nucleotides matching TRBD2. Trimming cost V 10 bases and J 5 bases; bases outside gene matches: 11. The CDR3 is 14 amino acids. The germline V gene encodes CDR1 ENHRY and CDR2 SYGVKD. As DNA, the CDR3 is TGTGCCACCACGATGGTAGCGGGGATAGATACGCAGTATTTT. Translation: CATTMVAGIDTQYF.

This chain links TRBV6-2 or TRBV6-3 with TRBJ2-2; D uncertain. CDR1 is MNHEY, CDR2 SVGEGT, per germline. This CDR3 has 13 amino acids. V was cut by 0 bases and J by 7 bases, with 6 bases left in between. CDR3 nucleotide sequence: TGTGCCAGCAGTTACTCTGGGTTCGGGGAGCTGTTTTTT. Its protein product is CASSYSGFGELFF.

In the case of this clonotype: At one end, the junction sequence differs from germline, possibly due to a read error. The chain is built from TRBV28 and TRBJ1-4; D gene ambiguous. CDR1 and CDR2 from the germline V gene are MDHEN and SYDVKM. This CDR3 comprises 15 residues. The CDR3 sequence is CAGSFLGISNEKLFF. In DNA form, the CDR3 reads TGTGCCGGCAGTTTCTTGGGGATATCTAATGAAAAACTGTTTTTT.

This clonotype appeared a few times. The chain recombines TRBV14 with TRBJ1-2; D gene ambiguous. Trimming cost V 3 bases and J 5 bases, with 7 bases left between them. The V gene's germline CDR1 is SGHDN and CDR2 FVKESK. The CDR3 is 12 residues long. The chain's CDR3 is CASSQASYGYTF. In DNA form, the CDR3 reads TGTGCCAGCAGCCAGGCATCGTATGGCTACACCTTC.

This clonotype turned up a few times. This chain links TRBV29-1 with TRBJ1-1, with D unresolved. The ends were cut back, 6 bases at V and 8 bases at J, with 13 bases in the middle. Germline V gene sequence: CDR1 SQVTM, CDR2 ANQGSEA. The CDR3 has 11 residues. CDR3 in amino acids: CSVDPGFEAFF. The CDR3 DNA follows: TGCAGCGTAGATCCGGGCTTCGAAGCTTTCTTT.

The V and J genes are TRBV27 and TRBJ1-5, with a weak D call TRBD1 (5 bases). V gave up 5 bases and J gave up 4 bases, with 12 bases separating them. The CDR3 has 14 residues. CDR1 and CDR2 from the germline V gene are MNHEY and SMNVEV (reference sequence). The DNA for the CDR3 is TGTGCCAGCAGTCGATACGGGGGTAATCAGCCCCAGCATTTT. Translation: CASSRYGGNQPQHF.

This clonotype turned up a few times. The rearrangement uses TRBV20-1 and TRBJ1-1, with TRBD1 matching over 7 bases. CDR3 length: 15 residues. The germline V gene has CDR1 DFQATT and CDR2 SNEGSKA (reference sequence). V lost 3 bases to trimming and J lost 6 bases; unmatched junction nucleotides: 13. The CDR3 loop reads CSARGHGQVDAEAFF. For the CDR3, the DNA is TGCAGTGCTAGGGGCCACGGACAGGTAGACGCTGAAGCTTTCTTT.

This clonotype was seen more than once but under ten times. J is TRBJ2-1 and V is TRBV27, with D tentatively TRBD1 (5 bases). Per germline, CDR1 MNHEY and CDR2 SMNVEV (reference sequence). Trimming shortened V by 3 bases and J by 2 bases, and 11 bases separated the two germline ends. CDR3 size: 15 residues. This CDR3 is CASSLVQGPYNEQFF. DNA for the CDR3: TGTGCCAGCAGTTTGGTTCAGGGCCCCTACAATGAGCAGTTCTTC.

V gene TRBV6-5 combines with J gene TRBJ1-1; D is ambiguous. This CDR3 region has 16 residues. Germline CDR1 MNHEY, CDR2 SVGAGI. V lost 4 bases to trimming and J lost 7 bases, with 22 bases between them. This CDR3 reads CASSFTALTADDEAFF. CDR3 DNA sequence: TGTGCCAGCAGTTTTACAGCGTTAACAGCCGATGATGAAGCTTTCTTT.

V gene TRBV6-1 combines with J gene TRBJ2-1, with 9 bases identical to TRBD2. The tail of the sequence fits TRBJ2-7 better, so the J call may be wrong. This CDR3 comprises 15 residues. In germline, CDR1 is MNHNS, CDR2 SASEGT. The CDR3 here is CASSEMRLADNEQYF. DNA for the CDR3: TGTGCCAGCAGTGAAATGAGACTAGCGGACAATGAGCAGTACTTC.

This chain connects TRBV6-1 to TRBJ2-2; TRBD2 is a possible D gene (7 bases). The CDR3 is 15 residues long. Trimming pared 7 bases from V and 3 bases from J, leaving 15 bases between. Germline loops: CDR1 MNHNS, CDR2 SASEGT. This CDR3 reads CASNAAGADTGELFF. CDR3 coding DNA: TGTGCCAGCAATGCGGCGGGGGCGGACACCGGGGAGCTGTTTTTT.

Turning to this clonotype: One end of the junction fails to match germline, which may point to a read error. CDR3: CASSDSGGSGYTF. In DNA, the CDR3 is TGTGCCAGCAGTGACTCTGGAGGGTCCGGCTACACCTTC. This chain connects TRBV6-5 to TRBJ1-2, with D uncertain. Germline V gene sequence: CDR1 MNHEY, CDR2 SVGAGI. This CDR3 has 13 amino acids.

This clonotype has ten or more counts. This chain uses TRBV15 with TRBJ2-5, with 7 positions matching TRBD1. This CDR3 region has 17 residues. Trimming took 0 bases from V and 4 from J; bases not matched to a gene: 11. CDR1 is LNHNV, CDR2 YYDKDF, per germline (reference sequence). CDR3 nucleotides: TGTGCCACCAGCAGAGATGTGTCAGGGGGTTTCGGAGAGACCCAGTACTTC. Its translation: CATSRDVSGGFGETQYF.

The chain has TRBV18 and TRBJ2-3, with 7 bases aligning to TRBD1. CDR1 and CDR2 from the germline V gene are KGHSH and LQKENI. Trimming at V came to 2 bases and at J to 6 bases, leaving 8 bases not matched to a gene. This CDR3 comprises 15 residues. CDR3 loop: CASSPATGHLDTQYF. CDR3 DNA: TGTGCCAGCTCACCAGCGACAGGGCATTTGGATACGCAGTATTTT.

This chain joins TRBV7-3 and TRBJ1-1, with D perhaps TRBD1 (6 bases). V lost 0 bases, J lost 4 bases, and 12 bases lay in between. Germline loops: CDR1 SGHTA, CDR2 FQGTGA. The CDR3 covers 15 residues. The CDR3 spells CASSLTSPGATEAFF. The CDR3 nucleotides are TGTGCCAGCAGCTTAACGTCACCAGGGGCCACTGAAGCTTTCTTT. The variable domain in full, completed from reference TRBV7-3 and TRBJ1-1, reads GAGVSQTPSNKVTEKGKYVELRCDPISGHTALYWYRQSLGQGPEFLIYFQGTGAADDSGLPNDRFFAVRPEGSVSTLKIQRTERGDSAVYLCASSLTSPGATEAFFGQGTRLTVV.

The V gene is TRBV20-1, the J gene TRBJ2-3; D is perhaps TRBD2 (5 bases). Germline loops: CDR1 DFQATT, CDR2 SNEGSKA (reference sequence). The CDR3 is 15 residues long. Trimming removed 3 bases from V and 0 bases from J, with 13 bases in between. CDR3 loop: CSASMTGRSTDTQYF. CDR3 DNA sequence: TGCAGTGCTAGTATGACTGGGAGAAGCACAGATACGCAGTATTTT.

This clonotype came up a few times. The rearrangement joins TRBV29-1 to TRBJ1-2; maybe TRBD1 (6 bases). The CDR3 covers 13 residues. Trimming cost V 6 bases and J 2 bases, with 13 bases left between them. Germline CDR1 is SQVTM and CDR2 is ANQGSEA. Here the CDR3 reads CSVEGTPNYGYTF. The DNA for the CDR3 is TGCAGCGTGGAGGGGACACCAAACTATGGCTACACCTTC.

This clonotype appeared a few times. The chain joins TRBV7-8 to TRBJ1-5; D remains unclear. This CDR3 is built from 17 residues. Trimming cost V 0 bases and J 0 bases, with 12 bases left between them. Germline assignment: CDR1 SGHVS and CDR2 FQNEAQ. The CDR3 nucleotides are TGTGCCAGCAGCTTAGCGTTCGGAAGATATAGCAATCAGCCCCAGCATTTT. Translation: CASSLAFGRYSNQPQHF. The full variable domain, in which reference TRBV7-8 and TRBJ1-5 provide the parts outside the CDR3, is GAGVSQSPRYKVAKRGQDVALRCDPISGHVSLFWYQQALGQGPEFLTYFQNEAQLDKSGLPSDRFFAERPEGSVSTLKIQRTQQEDSAVYLCASSLAFGRYSNQPQHFGDGTRLSIL.

This clonotype was detected many times. V gene TRBV12-3 or TRBV12-4 combines with J gene TRBJ2-3, with D possibly being TRBD2 (6 bases). The V gene lost 5 bases and the J gene lost 4 bases, with 13 bases spanning the gap. The CDR3 length is 14 residues. This CDR3 reads CASSGGAVSDTQYF. DNA for the CDR3: TGTGCCAGCAGTGGCGGGGCGGTGTCAGATACGCAGTATTTT.

As concerns this clonotype: This may be a read error: a much more frequent sequence differs by one nucleotide. The chain joins TRBV4-3 to TRBJ2-3, with 7 bases fitting TRBD2. The CDR3 extends over 15 amino acids. Trimming at V came to 1 base and at J to 5 bases, leaving 6 bases not matched to a gene. Germline V gene data show CDR1 as LGHNA and CDR2 as YSLEER. CDR3 sequence reads: CASSQASGAGDTQYF. Here the CDR3 DNA reads TGCGCCAGCAGCCAAGCGAGCGGGGCGGGAGATACGCAGTATTTT.

The chain carries TRBV5-1 and TRBJ2-3; TRBD2 agrees at 8 bases. This CDR3 has 20 residues. Trimming cost V 0 bases and J 0 bases; bases outside gene matches: 15. Per the germline V gene, CDR1 is SGHRS and CDR2 is YFSETQ. CDR3 protein: CASSLALSAGVRTSTDTQYF. The CDR3 DNA reads as TGCGCCAGCAGCTTGGCTCTCTCAGCGGGGGTGAGAACTAGCACAGATACGCAGTATTTT.

This clonotype was seen only a few times. V and J are TRBV6-5 and TRBJ1-2; TRBD1 might be the D (6 bases). V lost 4 bases, J lost 4 bases, and 22 bases lay in between. Germline loops: CDR1 MNHEY, CDR2 SVGAGI. The CDR3 consists of 17 residues. The CDR3 nucleotides read TGTGCCAGCAGTTCCGACACAGGGACTCGGGGTGGCTATGGCTACACCTTC. It codes for CASSSDTGTRGGYGYTF.